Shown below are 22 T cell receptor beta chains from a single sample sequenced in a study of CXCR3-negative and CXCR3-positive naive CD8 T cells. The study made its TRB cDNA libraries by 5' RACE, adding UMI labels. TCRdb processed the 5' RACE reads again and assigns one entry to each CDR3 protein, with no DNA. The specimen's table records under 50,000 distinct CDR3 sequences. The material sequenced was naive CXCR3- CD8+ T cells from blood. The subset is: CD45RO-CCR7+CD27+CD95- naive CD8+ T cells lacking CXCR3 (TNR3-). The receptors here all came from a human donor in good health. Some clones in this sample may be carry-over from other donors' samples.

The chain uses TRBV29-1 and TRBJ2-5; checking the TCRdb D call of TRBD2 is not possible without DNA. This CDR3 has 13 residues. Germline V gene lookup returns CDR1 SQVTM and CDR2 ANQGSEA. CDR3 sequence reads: CIVSSANQETQYF.

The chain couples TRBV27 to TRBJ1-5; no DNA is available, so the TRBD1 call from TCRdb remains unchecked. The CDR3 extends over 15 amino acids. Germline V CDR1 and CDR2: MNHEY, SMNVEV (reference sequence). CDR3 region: CASSLGVRGNQPQHF.

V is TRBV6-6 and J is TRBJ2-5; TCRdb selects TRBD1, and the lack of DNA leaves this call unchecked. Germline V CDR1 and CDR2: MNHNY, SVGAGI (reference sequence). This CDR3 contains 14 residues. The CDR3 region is CASNTGAAGETQYF.

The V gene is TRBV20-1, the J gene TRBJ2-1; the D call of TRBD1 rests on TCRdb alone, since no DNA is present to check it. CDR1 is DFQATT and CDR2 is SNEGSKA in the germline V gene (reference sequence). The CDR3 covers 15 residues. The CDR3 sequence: CSALGQGPSYNEQLF.

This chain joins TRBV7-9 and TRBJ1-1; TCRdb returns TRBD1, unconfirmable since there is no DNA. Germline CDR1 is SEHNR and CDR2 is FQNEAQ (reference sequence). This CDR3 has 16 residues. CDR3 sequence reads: CASSLAGQGLNTEAFF.

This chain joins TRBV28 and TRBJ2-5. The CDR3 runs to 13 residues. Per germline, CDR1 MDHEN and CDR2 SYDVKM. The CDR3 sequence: CASSQRNKETQYF.

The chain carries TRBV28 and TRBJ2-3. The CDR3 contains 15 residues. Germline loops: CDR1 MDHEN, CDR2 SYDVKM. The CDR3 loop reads CASSLRLGSTDTQYF.

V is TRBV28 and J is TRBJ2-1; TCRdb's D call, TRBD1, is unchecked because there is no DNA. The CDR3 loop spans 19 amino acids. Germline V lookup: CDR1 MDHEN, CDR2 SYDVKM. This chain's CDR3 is CASSLPGQGAEYSYNEQFF.

The CDR3 loop reads CASSFISYEQYF. This chain uses TRBV28 with TRBJ2-7. Germline CDR1 is MDHEN and CDR2 is SYDVKM. The CDR3 runs 12 residues.

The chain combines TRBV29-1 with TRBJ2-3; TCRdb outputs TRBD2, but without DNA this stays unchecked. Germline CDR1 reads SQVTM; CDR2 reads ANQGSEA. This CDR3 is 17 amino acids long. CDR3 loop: CSVDSVAGAPTMDTQYF.

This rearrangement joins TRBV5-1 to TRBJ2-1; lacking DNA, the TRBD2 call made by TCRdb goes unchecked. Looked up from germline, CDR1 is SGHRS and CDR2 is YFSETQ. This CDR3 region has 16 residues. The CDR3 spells CASIRSTSGSWDEQFF.

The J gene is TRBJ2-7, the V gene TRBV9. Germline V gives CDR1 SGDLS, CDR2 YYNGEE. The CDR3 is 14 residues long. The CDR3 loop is CASSPRDGPYEQYF.

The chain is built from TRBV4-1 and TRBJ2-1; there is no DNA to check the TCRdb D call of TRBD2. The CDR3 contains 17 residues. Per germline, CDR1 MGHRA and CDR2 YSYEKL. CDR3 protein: CASSQDKEAGFYNEQFF.

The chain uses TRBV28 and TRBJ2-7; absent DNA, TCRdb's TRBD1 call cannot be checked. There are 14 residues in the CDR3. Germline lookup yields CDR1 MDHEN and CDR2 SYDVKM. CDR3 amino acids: CASSLQGGPYEQYF.

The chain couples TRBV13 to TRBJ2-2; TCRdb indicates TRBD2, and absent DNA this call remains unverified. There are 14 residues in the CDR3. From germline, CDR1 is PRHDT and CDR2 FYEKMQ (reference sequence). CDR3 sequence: CASSENGLSGELFF.

CDR3 loop: CASSRFGFETEAFF. The V gene is TRBV7-9, the J gene TRBJ1-1. The CDR3 length is 14 residues. In germline, CDR1 is SEHNR, CDR2 FQNEAQ (reference sequence).

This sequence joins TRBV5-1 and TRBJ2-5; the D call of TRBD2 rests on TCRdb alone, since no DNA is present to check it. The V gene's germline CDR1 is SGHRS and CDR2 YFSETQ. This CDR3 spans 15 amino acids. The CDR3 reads CASSPGLAGRETQYF.

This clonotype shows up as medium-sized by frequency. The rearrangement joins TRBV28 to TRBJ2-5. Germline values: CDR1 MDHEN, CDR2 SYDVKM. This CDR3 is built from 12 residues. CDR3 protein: CASSGDQETQYF.

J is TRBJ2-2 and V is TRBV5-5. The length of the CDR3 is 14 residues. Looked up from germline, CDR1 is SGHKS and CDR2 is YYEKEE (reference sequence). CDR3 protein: CASSLAVTLGELFF.

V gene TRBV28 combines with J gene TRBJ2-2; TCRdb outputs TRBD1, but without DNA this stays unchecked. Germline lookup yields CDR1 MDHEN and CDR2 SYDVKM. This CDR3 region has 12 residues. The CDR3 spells CASSLGQAELFF.

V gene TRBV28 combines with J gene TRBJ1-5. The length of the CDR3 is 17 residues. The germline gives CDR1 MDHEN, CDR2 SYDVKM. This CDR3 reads CASRNFQNPGIVQPQHF.

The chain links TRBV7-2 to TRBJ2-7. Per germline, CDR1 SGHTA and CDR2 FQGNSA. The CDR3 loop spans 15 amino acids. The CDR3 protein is CASSSGILSSYEQYF.